This T cell receptor beta chain was found in a study of regulatory T cells in long-lasting Graves disease. There are a few counts of this clonotype. The antigen remains undetermined. Time point defined: newly diagnosed GD, antithyroid drugs for less than 3 months. RNA extracted from PBMCs served as the sequencing template. Overall study results and limits: Favored gene segments in persistent disease were TRBV28, TRBJ1-2 and TRBJ2-5.

This CDR3 is 16 amino acids long. The germline V gene has CDR1 SGDLS and CDR2 YYNGEE. V was pared by 0 bases and J by 5 bases, with 10 bases of the junction left unmatched. Assembly of TCR beta libraries relied on iRepertoire HTBI primers together with Arm-PCR of CDR3 regions. TCRdb processed the multiplex PCR reads anew with MiXCR; each CDR3 protein has one entry. The sample includes 420,000 or so distinct CDR3 sequences, around 17% of them seen just once. The same data also went into a second study, on T cells in Graves' hyperthyroidism and ophthalmopathy. Per that study: Among the patients, aged 18 to 65, hyperthyroidism was newly diagnosed and had lasted under 2 months. First-round RT-PCR of the TCR CDR3 relied on the HTBI primer set. Most thyroid clonotypes expanded above 0.001 were also detected in blood.

Source: peripheral blood mononuclear cells (PBMCs), taken at new diagnosis, from a patient treated with antithyroid drugs. The source is a woman between 18 and 30 years old with Graves disease. This rearrangement joins TRBV9 to TRBJ2-5; 7 positions match TRBD2. CDR3 sequence: CASSVGSAGAGETQYF. The CDR3 coding sequence is TGTGCCAGCAGCGTAGGGTCTGCGGGAGCAGGGGAGACCCAGTACTTC.